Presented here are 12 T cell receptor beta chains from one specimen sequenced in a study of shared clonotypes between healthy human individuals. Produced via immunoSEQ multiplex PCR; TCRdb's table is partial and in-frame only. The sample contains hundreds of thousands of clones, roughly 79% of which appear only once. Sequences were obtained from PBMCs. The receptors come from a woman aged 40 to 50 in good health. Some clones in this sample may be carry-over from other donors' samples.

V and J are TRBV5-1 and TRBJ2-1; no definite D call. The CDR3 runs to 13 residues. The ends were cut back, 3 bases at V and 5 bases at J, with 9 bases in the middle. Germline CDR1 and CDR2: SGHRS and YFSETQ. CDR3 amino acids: CASSSHWDNEQFF. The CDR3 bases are TGCGCCAGCAGCTCACACTGGGACAATGAGCAGTTCTTC.

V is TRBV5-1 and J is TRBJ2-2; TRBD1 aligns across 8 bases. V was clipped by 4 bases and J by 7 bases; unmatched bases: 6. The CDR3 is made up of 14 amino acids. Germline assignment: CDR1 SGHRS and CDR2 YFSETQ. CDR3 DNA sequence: TGCGCCAGCAGCCCGTCACAGGGGGGCGGGGAGCTGTTTTTT. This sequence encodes CASSPSQGGGELFF.

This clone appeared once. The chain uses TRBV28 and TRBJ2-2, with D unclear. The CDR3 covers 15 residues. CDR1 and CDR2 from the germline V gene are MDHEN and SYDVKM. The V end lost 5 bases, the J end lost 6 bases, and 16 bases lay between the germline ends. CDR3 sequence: CASSPTLGSPGELFF. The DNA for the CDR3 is TGTGCCAGCAGTCCAACCCTAGGATCCCCCGGGGAGCTGTTTTTT.

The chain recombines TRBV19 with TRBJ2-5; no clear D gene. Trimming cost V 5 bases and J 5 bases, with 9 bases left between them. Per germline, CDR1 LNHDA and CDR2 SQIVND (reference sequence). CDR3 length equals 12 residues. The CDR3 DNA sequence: TGTGCCAGTAGTCCCAGTGCCGAGACCCAGTACTTC. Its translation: CASSPSAETQYF.

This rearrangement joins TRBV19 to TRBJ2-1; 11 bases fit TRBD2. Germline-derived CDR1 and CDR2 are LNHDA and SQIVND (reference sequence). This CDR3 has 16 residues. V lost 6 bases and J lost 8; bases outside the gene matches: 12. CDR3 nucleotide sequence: TGTGCCAGTAGAGTTAGCGGGAGGGTCGCGGGGGATGAGCAGTTCTTC. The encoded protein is CASRVSGRVAGDEQFF.

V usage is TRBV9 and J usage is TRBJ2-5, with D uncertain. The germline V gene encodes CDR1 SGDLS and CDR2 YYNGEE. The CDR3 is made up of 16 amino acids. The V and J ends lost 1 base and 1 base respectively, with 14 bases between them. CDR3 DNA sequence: TGTGCCAGCAGCGTAAAGGCAGACCCTCGCCAAGAGACCCAGTACTTC. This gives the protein CASSVKADPRQETQYF.

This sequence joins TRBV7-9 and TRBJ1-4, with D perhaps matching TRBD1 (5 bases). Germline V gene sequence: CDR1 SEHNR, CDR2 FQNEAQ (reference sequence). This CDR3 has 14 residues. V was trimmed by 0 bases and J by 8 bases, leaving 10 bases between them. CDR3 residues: CASSLAGTGEKLFF. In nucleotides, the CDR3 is TGTGCCAGCAGCTTAGCGGGGACGGGCGAAAAACTGTTTTTT.

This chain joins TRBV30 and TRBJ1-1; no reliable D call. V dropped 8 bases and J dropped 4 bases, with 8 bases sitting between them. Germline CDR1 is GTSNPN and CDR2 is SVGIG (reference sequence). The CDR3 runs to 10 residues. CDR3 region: CARATTEAFF. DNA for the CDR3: TGTGCCCGGGCCACCACTGAAGCTTTCTTT.

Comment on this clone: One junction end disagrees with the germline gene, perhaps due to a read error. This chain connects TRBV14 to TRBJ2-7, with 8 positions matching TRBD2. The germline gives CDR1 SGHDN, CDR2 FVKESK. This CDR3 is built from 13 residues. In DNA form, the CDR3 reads TGTGCCAGCAGCCAAGCGGGGGGGTCGTACTCGTTCTTC. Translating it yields CASSQAGGSYSFF.

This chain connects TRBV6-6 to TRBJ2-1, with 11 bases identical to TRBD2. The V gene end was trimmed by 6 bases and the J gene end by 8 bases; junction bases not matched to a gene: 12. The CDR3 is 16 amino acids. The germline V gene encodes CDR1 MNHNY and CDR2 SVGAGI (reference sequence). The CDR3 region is CASSRPTSGRGYEQFF. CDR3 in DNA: TGTGCCAGCAGCCGACCAACTAGCGGGAGAGGGTATGAGCAGTTCTTC.

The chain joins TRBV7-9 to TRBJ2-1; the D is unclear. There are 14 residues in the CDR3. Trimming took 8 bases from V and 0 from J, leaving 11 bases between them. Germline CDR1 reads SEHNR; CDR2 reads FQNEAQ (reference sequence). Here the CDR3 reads CASVEGSSYNEQFF. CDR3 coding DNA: TGTGCCAGCGTAGAAGGAAGCTCCTACAATGAGCAGTTCTTC.

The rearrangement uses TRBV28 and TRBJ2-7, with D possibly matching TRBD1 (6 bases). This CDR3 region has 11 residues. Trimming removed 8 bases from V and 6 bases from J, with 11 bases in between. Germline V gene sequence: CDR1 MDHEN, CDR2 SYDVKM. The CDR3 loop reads CASQGFGEQYF. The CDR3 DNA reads TGTGCCAGCCAGGGGTTTGGCGAGCAGTACTTC.